The rows below give T cell receptor beta chains drawn from one sample of a study of cytomegalovirus exposure and HLA in healthy donors. The table came from immunoSEQ multiplex PCR; TCRdb's copy has only in-frame clones and leaves some out. Among over 100,000 clones listed, about 70% were seen once. The sequencing sample was made of PBMCs. All receptors come from a man in his thirties or forties in good health and CMV-seropositive. CDR3s include the opening cysteine and the closing phenylalanine or tryptophan. A D gene is named only where the DNA matches it firmly. Clone size is stated in some rows and not others, as once, few, many or a class when expanded.

D gene: TRBD1
V gene: TRBV7-3
J gene: TRBJ1-1
clone size: few
CDR3 DNA: TGTGCCAGCAGCCGGACAGGGGGTAGGGGCACTGAAGCTTTCTTT
CDR3 protein: CASSRTGGRGTEAFF

D gene: .
V gene: TRBV6-1
J gene: TRBJ1-4
clone size: .
CDR3 DNA: TGTGCCAGCAGTGAAGCGCGAGGTTCTAATGAAAAACTGTTTTTT
CDR3 protein: CASSEARGSNEKLFF

D gene: .
V gene: TRBV7-2
J gene: TRBJ2-7
clone size: .
CDR3 DNA: TGTGCCAGCAGCCAACAGAGCTCCTACGAGCAGTACTTC
CDR3 protein: CASSQQSSYEQYF

D gene: .
V gene: TRBV18
J gene: TRBJ1-1
clone size: .
CDR3 DNA: TGTGCCAGCTCACCGCCCGGGTCTGTCACTGAAGCTTTCTTT
CDR3 protein: CASSPPGSVTEAFF

D gene: TRBD2
V gene: TRBV7-9
J gene: TRBJ2-1
clone size: .
CDR3 DNA: TGTGCCAGCAACTTAGCGGGGGGAAGATCCAATGAGCAGTTCTTC
CDR3 protein: CASNLAGGRSNEQFF

D gene: TRBD2
V gene: TRBV4-2
J gene: TRBJ2-1
clone size: .
CDR3 DNA: TGTGCCAGCAGCCAAGAGTGGCTAGCGGGGGCTGAGCAGTTCTTC
CDR3 protein: CASSQEWLAGAEQFF

D gene: TRBD1
V gene: TRBV7-3
J gene: TRBJ2-3
clone size: .
CDR3 DNA: TGTGCCAGCAGCGCACGACAGGGCGGGGATACGCAGTATTTT
CDR3 protein: CASSARQGGDTQYF

D gene: .
V gene: TRBV9
J gene: TRBJ2-6
clone size: .
CDR3 DNA: TGTGCCAGCAGCGTAGGGGGGGATGGGGCCAACGTCCTGACTTTC
CDR3 protein: CASSVGGDGANVLTF

D gene: .
V gene: TRBV28
J gene: TRBJ1-6
clone size: .
CDR3 DNA: TGTGCCAGCCTGACCGGGGGGGCGGATAATTCACCCCTCCACTTT
CDR3 protein: CASLTGGADNSPLHF

D gene: TRBD1
V gene: TRBV10-3
J gene: TRBJ1-3
clone size: .
CDR3 DNA: TGTGCCATCAGCGAGAGGGACAGCTCCTCTGGAAACACCATATATTTT
CDR3 protein: CAISERDSSSGNTIYF

D gene: .
V gene: TRBV9
J gene: TRBJ2-3
clone size: .
CDR3 DNA: TGTGCCAGCAGCGTAGAAGCGGGTGTTGGCACAGATACGCAGTATTTT
CDR3 protein: CASSVEAGVGTDTQYF

D gene: .
V gene: TRBV5-4
J gene: TRBJ2-1
clone size: .
CDR3 DNA: TGTGCCAGCAGCTTAGGGCAGGGGATTTACAATGAGCAGTTCTTC
CDR3 protein: CASSLGQGIYNEQFF

D gene: TRBD1
V gene: TRBV7-2
J gene: TRBJ2-7
clone size: few
CDR3 DNA: TGTGCCAGCAGCTCGTGGGTGGACAGGGATCGGTACTTC
CDR3 protein: CASSSWVDRDRYF